Each of the 23 T cell receptor beta chains below was sequenced from the same sample in a study of T cells after yellow fever vaccination (dated by TCRdb to about 2019). The treatment or condition tag for this specimen amounts to: live attenuated yellow fever vaccine strain. Receptor libraries were prepared by 5' RACE. The sequencer was an Illumina NovaSeq 6000. Starting from the raw public reads, TCRdb applied fastp trimming at Q25, assembled clones with MiXCR and retained in-frame beta chains. Every entry covers one CDR3 protein and lists the most common genes and DNA from its rows. In all, the sample holds 100,000 to 150,000 distinct CDR3 sequences, and about 8.2% of those were seen once. The leading ten clones occupy about 40% of the sample. The material sequenced was CD8+ T cells sorted from PBMCs, taken on the day of the yellow fever booster vaccination. These receptors all stem from a young man who received the YFV17D yellow fever vaccine.

Only a few counts were recorded for this clonotype. The chain is built from TRBV10-1 and TRBJ2-3; the D is unclear. The CDR3 spans 12 residues. CDR1 WNHNN and CDR2 SYGVQD come from the germline V gene (reference sequence). Deletions cut 2 bases from V and 3 bases from J, with 3 bases between. The CDR3 DNA reads as TGCGCCAGCAGTGAGGGAACAGATACGCAGTATTTT. Its translation: CASSEGTDTQYF.

This clonotype was detected once. This chain links TRBV12-3 or TRBV12-4 with TRBJ1-2; D ambiguous. V was pared by 1 base and J by 0 bases, with 21 bases between. The CDR3 sequence is 19 residues long. The CDR3 coding sequence is TGTGCCAGCAGTTTAGGTTCAACGTTTTGGACCTACTCTAACTATGGCTACACCTTC. Translation: CASSLGSTFWTYSNYGYTF.

The rearrangement links TRBV19 to TRBJ1-5; D uncertain. The CDR3 runs 14 residues. Germline lookup yields CDR1 LNHDA and CDR2 SQIVND (reference sequence). V was trimmed by 3 bases and J by 7 bases, leaving 13 bases between them. In DNA form, the CDR3 reads TGTGCCAGTAGTATTGGGTGGGGAGTGCAGCCCCAGCATTTT. This encodes CASSIGWGVQPQHF.

This clonotype has at least ten counts. This chain uses TRBV11-1 with TRBJ2-1; D remains ambiguous. V was trimmed by 2 bases and J by 10 bases, leaving 12 bases between them. The CDR3 is made up of 13 amino acids. Germline V gene sequence: CDR1 SGHAT, CDR2 FQDESV (reference sequence). The CDR3: CASSLPLLEEQFF. CDR3 nucleotide sequence: TGTGCCAGCAGCTTACCCCTTTTGGAGGAGCAGTTCTTC.

This clonotype has a handful of counts. The genes are TRBV10-3 and TRBJ1-2, with 7 bases that match TRBD1. This CDR3 comprises 17 residues. V shed 2 bases, J shed 2 bases, and the junction held 11 bases outside the gene matches. Germline lookup yields CDR1 ENHRY and CDR2 SYGVKD. The CDR3 DNA sequence: TGTGCCATCAGTGAGCGTGTAGGGGGCCACCCAAACTATGGCTACACCTTC. This codes for CAISERVGGHPNYGYTF.

A few counts support this clonotype. The rearrangement uses TRBV7-9 and TRBJ2-2, with D tentatively TRBD1 (5 bases). Trimming cost V 1 base and J 4 bases, with 13 bases left between them. The length of the CDR3 is 16 residues. Germline V CDR1 and CDR2: SEHNR, FQNEAQ (reference sequence). In DNA, the CDR3 is TGTGCCAGCAGCTTAGAAGCAGGGCCGGGCACCGGGGAGCTGTTTTTT. Its protein is CASSLEAGPGTGELFF.

The sample holds a few counts of this clonotype. Here the CDR3 DNA reads TGTGCCAGCAGACCCGGACCAGGCGGTAATGAGCAGTTCTTC. Amino acid sequence: CASRPGPGGNEQFF. V gene TRBV6-5 combines with J gene TRBJ2-1; no reliable D call. Germline V lookup: CDR1 MNHEY, CDR2 SVGAGI. CDR3 size: 14 residues. V lost 6 bases and J lost 7, with 16 bases in between.

In its sample, this clonotype was seen once. The V and J genes are TRBV2 and TRBJ2-5, with TRBD1 as a possible D gene (6 bases). The CDR3 has 15 residues. V lost 2 bases to trimming and J lost 2 bases, with 12 bases between them. Per the germline V gene, CDR1 is SNHLY and CDR2 is FYNNEI. CDR3 region: CASSEWGPVQETQYF. CDR3 sequence (DNA): TGTGCCAGCAGTGAATGGGGGCCTGTTCAAGAGACCCAGTACTTC.

This chain joins TRBV7-9 and TRBJ2-7; unclear D gene. V was clipped by 8 bases and J by 4 bases, with 18 bases between them. CDR3 length: 14 amino acids. In germline, CDR1 is SEHNR, CDR2 FQNEAQ (reference sequence). CDR3 in DNA: TGTGCCAGCTCCTCCCGGGCCATATCTTACGAGCAGTACTTC. It specifies CASSSRAISYEQYF.

Only a few counts were recorded for this clonotype. The rearrangement uses TRBV29-1 and TRBJ1-2; 11 nucleotides match TRBD1. Trimming cost V 7 bases and J 8 bases; bases outside gene matches: 9. Per germline, CDR1 SQVTM and CDR2 ANQGSEA. CDR3 size: 13 residues. DNA of the CDR3: TGCAGCGCCTGGACAGGGGGCTCGCGAGGCTACACCTTC. It translates to CSAWTGGSRGYTF.

This chain uses TRBV3-1 with TRBJ2-1, with a possible D match to TRBD1 (5 bases). Germline CDR1 and CDR2: LGHDT and YNNKEL (reference sequence). The CDR3 contains 16 residues. V shed 3 bases and J shed 0 bases, with 12 bases lying between them. For the CDR3, the DNA is TGTGCCAGCAGCCAGAACAGGATGAGCTCCTACAATGAGCAGTTCTTC. It yields the protein CASSQNRMSSYNEQFF.

The CDR3 is CASSPPGLAGANTGELFF. CDR3 in DNA: TGTGCCAGCAGCCCCCCCGGACTAGCGGGGGCGAACACCGGGGAGCTGTTTTTT. V and J are TRBV5-4 and TRBJ2-2; 13 nucleotides match TRBD2. Germline CDR1 SGHNT, CDR2 YYREEE (reference sequence). The junction had 6 bases not matched to a gene; V was cut back by 4 bases and J by 0 bases. The CDR3 contains 18 residues.

The CDR3: CASSLWTASGNTIYF. The CDR3 nucleotides are TGTGCCAGCAGCTTATGGACAGCCTCTGGAAACACCATATATTTT. This chain joins TRBV7-9 and TRBJ1-3, with a possible D match to TRBD1 (6 bases). The V end was cut by 2 bases, the J end by 0 bases, with 8 bases between. Germline V lookup: CDR1 SEHNR, CDR2 FQNEAQ (reference sequence). The CDR3 spans 15 residues.

The chain combines TRBV15 with TRBJ1-2; TRBD1 matches at 7 bases. V was pared by 0 bases and J by 5 bases, with 9 bases of the junction left unmatched. Per the germline V gene, CDR1 is LNHNV and CDR2 is YYDKDF (reference sequence). The CDR3 length is 16 residues. The CDR3: CATSRDGRGSQYGYTF. The CDR3 bases are TGTGCCACCAGCAGAGACGGCAGGGGGAGCCAGTATGGCTACACCTTC.

This clonotype was found many times. The CDR3 sequence is CASSQASGGRGETQYF. The CDR3 DNA sequence: TGTGCCAGCAGCCAGGCTAGCGGGGGGCGGGGAGAGACCCAGTACTTC. The gene calls are TRBV4-2 and TRBJ2-5; 11 bases are a match to TRBD2. This CDR3 comprises 16 residues. V was clipped by 3 bases and J by 4 bases; unmatched bases: 7. From germline, CDR1 is LGHNA and CDR2 YNFKEQ.

The table lists this clonotype with a few counts. The J gene is TRBJ2-3, the V gene TRBV5-1, with D unclear. V was cut by 4 bases and J by 3 bases, with 9 bases left in between. Looked up from germline, CDR1 is SGHRS and CDR2 is YFSETQ. The CDR3 is 13 residues long. The CDR3 DNA reads TGCGCCAGCAGCCCCGTCGGTACAGATACGCAGTATTTT. Protein: CASSPVGTDTQYF.

This clonotype was seen a handful of times. V gene TRBV6-2 or TRBV6-3 combines with J gene TRBJ1-1, with 8 bases identical to TRBD1. This CDR3 is 14 amino acids long. J was trimmed by 4 bases and V by 5 bases; bases with no gene match: 6. Looked up from germline, CDR1 is MNHEY and CDR2 is SVGEGT. CDR3 nucleotide sequence: TGTGCCAGCAGTCCGACAGGGGCGGTCACTGAAGCTTTCTTT. Translating it yields CASSPTGAVTEAFF.

The table lists this clonotype with many counts. The chain combines TRBV7-9 with TRBJ1-1, with D unclear. Trimming stripped 6 bases from V and 6 bases from J, with 17 bases between. Germline lookup yields CDR1 SEHNR and CDR2 FQNEAQ (reference sequence). The CDR3 contains 14 residues. CDR3 protein: CASSFRLGGAEAFF. CDR3 coding DNA: TGTGCCAGCAGTTTTCGACTCGGAGGCGCTGAAGCTTTCTTT.

This clonotype was detected only a few times. This chain uses TRBV5-1 with TRBJ1-2; D remains unclear. This CDR3 comprises 13 residues. The germline CDR1 and CDR2 sequences are SGHRS and YFSETQ. V gave up 5 bases and J gave up 4 bases, with 12 bases separating them. CDR3 sequence (DNA): TGCGCCAGCAGAGGTCCACACACCTATGGCTACACCTTC. Protein sequence: CASRGPHTYGYTF.

This clonotype has a handful of counts. The genes are TRBV7-3 and TRBJ2-1; possible D gene TRBD2, 6 bases. The CDR3 length is 14 residues. V lost 2 bases and J 9 bases, leaving 14 bases between the germline ends. Germline lookup yields CDR1 SGHTA and CDR2 FQGTGA. The CDR3 DNA is TGTGCCAGCAGCTTATTCCCCGCGGGGACTGAGCAGTTCTTC. It encodes CASSLFPAGTEQFF.

This rearrangement joins TRBV14 to TRBJ2-2; 11 nucleotides match TRBD2. CDR3 length equals 21 residues. With V trimmed by 0 bases and J by 2 bases, 14 bases remained unmatched. Germline loops: CDR1 SGHDN, CDR2 FVKESK. The CDR3 bases are TGTGCCAGCAGCCAAGATGTCTGGGCCCTTAGCGGGGGGGTAAACACCGGGGAGCTGTTTTTT. Amino acid sequence: CASSQDVWALSGGVNTGELFF.

This clonotype was seen many times. V and J are TRBV7-9 and TRBJ2-7; 8 bases map to TRBD2. The CDR3 length is 11 residues. Germline values: CDR1 SEHNR, CDR2 FQNEAQ (reference sequence). V lost 5 bases and J lost 11; bases outside the gene matches: 5. This CDR3 is CASSPGGMEYF. CDR3 DNA: TGTGCCAGCAGCCCGGGGGGGATGGAGTACTTC.

In this sample, this clonotype turned up a few times. The chain couples TRBV7-2 to TRBJ1-1; D possibly corresponds to TRBD1 (5 bases). Germline CDR1 reads SGHTA; CDR2 reads FQGNSA. The CDR3 consists of 14 residues. The ends were cut back, 2 bases at V and 3 bases at J, with 10 bases in the middle. CDR3: CASSLLSGDTEAFF. As DNA, the CDR3 is TGTGCCAGCAGCTTACTTTCGGGGGACACTGAAGCTTTCTTT.